This T cell receptor beta chain was profiled in a study of CD8 T cells in Susac syndrome. Roughly 0.45 to 1 ug RNA was reverse transcribed with random hexamers. An immunoSEQ multiplex PCR generated amplified TCR beta CDR3 products spanning 54 Vbeta and 13 Jbeta. TCRdb re-analysed the immunoSEQ multiplex PCR reads in MiXCR, keeping a single row per CDR3 protein. This table has about 400,000 distinct CDR3 sequences, approximately 85% appearing once. This CDR3 has 12 amino acids. CDR1 is LNHDA, CDR2 SQIVND, per germline (reference sequence). TCR beta sequencing covered blood CD8+ and CD4+ T cells. The multiple sclerosis control group consisted of treatment-naive patients whose relapsing-remitting disease, which was either stable or active, fulfilled revised McDonald criteria. TEMRA cells were enriched by FACS, and CD4+ and CD8+ T cells were negatively isolated. With respect to this clonotype: At one end the junction does not follow the germline gene, possibly because of a read error.

The receptor's source is a human donor with multiple sclerosis. The V and J genes are TRBV19 and TRBJ2-7, with D uncertain. The sample was CD8+ T cells from PBMCs. CDR3 sequence reads: CASSIGIDEQYF. In DNA, the CDR3 is TGTGCCAGTAGCATAGGGATCGACGAGCAGTACTTC.